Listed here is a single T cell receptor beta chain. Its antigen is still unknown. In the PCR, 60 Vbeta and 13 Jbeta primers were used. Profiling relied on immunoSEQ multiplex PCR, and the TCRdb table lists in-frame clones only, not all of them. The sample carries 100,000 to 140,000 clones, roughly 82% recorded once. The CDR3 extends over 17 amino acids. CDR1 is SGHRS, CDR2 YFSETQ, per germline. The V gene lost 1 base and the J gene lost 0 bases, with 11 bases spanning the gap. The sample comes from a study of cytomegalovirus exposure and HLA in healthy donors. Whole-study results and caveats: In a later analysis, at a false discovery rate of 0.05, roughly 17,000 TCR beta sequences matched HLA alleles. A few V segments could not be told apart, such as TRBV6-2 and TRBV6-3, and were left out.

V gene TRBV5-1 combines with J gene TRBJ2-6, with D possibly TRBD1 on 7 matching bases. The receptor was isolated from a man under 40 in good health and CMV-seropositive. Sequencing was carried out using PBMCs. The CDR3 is CASSLFRGDSGANVLTF. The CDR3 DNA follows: TGCGCCAGCAGCTTGTTCAGGGGGGACTCTGGGGCCAACGTCCTGACTTTC.